The present T cell receptor (beta chain) was sequenced within a study of lymphopenia after photon versus proton radiotherapy. Study-wide findings and caveats: Larger post-nadir TCR diversity loss correlated inversely with survival in deceased patients. Only patients who died were analyzed for survival; proton advantage is unproven. Relative stability marked proton patients; photon patients lost diversity and naive cells.

As regards this clone: Its antigen is unknown.

Trimming shortened V by 0 bases and J by 4 bases, and 9 bases separated the two germline ends. This CDR3 comprises 14 residues. Germline loops: CDR1 SEHNR, CDR2 FQNEAQ (reference sequence). Generated by immunoSEQ multiplex PCR, the TCRdb table keeps only in-frame clones and is missing some. The repertoire holds roughly 14,000 clones, with about nine tenths as singletons. The receptor's source is a man between 70 and 80 years old with pancreatic cancer. The sequenced sample was peripheral blood, obtained from a patient treated with proton-based radiotherapy. This chain uses TRBV7-9 with TRBJ1-1; D is perhaps TRBD1 (5 bases). The CDR3 coding sequence is TGTGCCAGCAGCTTAGCGCGGGGACTCACTGAAGCTTTCTTT. This codes for CASSLARGLTEAFF. The whole variable domain, remainder taken from reference TRBV7-9 and TRBJ1-1, is DTGVSQNPRHKITKRGQNVTFRCDPISEHNRLYWYRQTLGQGPEFLTYFQNEAQLEKSRLLSDRFSAERPKGSFSTLEIQRTEQGDSAMYLCASSLARGLTEAFFGQGTRLTVV.